The 31 T cell receptor beta chains reported below all come from one sample, sequenced in a study of T cell repertoires in cytomegalovirus infection. TCRdb re-analysed the reads in MiXCR, keeping a single row per CDR3 protein. The sample yields 400,000 or so distinct CDR3 sequences, roughly 31% seen once. Sample: PBMCs. These receptors were obtained from a human donor in good health (CMV status not recorded). Some clones in this sample may be carry-over from other donors' samples.

This chain connects TRBV27 to TRBJ2-4, with D possibly matching TRBD1 (7 bases). The V end was cut by 4 bases, the J end by 15 bases, with 22 bases between. The CDR3 spans 14 residues. Germline V lookup: CDR1 MNHEY, CDR2 SMNVEV (reference sequence). CDR3 in DNA: TGTGCCAGCAGTTCAAGTGGGGGGACAGATAGACGGTACTTC. Amino acid sequence: CASSSSGGTDRRYF.

This clonotype was counted between two and nine times. J is TRBJ1-1 and V is TRBV11-2; no clear D gene. Trimming left V 5 bases short and J 5 bases short, with 12 bases between. CDR3 length: 13 amino acids. The germline CDR1 and CDR2 sequences are SGHAT and FQNNGV. DNA of the CDR3: TGTGCCAGCAGCCTCTCCTTCCGAACTGAAGCTTTCTTT. Translated: CASSLSFRTEAFF.

This chain joins TRBV7-2 and TRBJ2-5, with TRBD2 identical over 16 bases. The trim removed 3 bases at V and 6 bases at J, leaving 13 bases unmatched. The germline gives CDR1 SGHTA, CDR2 FQGNSA. This CDR3 is built from 19 residues. The CDR3 loop reads CASSFAPGTSGGARKTQYF. CDR3 DNA sequence: TGTGCCAGCAGCTTCGCCCCCGGGACTAGCGGGGGGGCTAGAAAGACCCAGTACTTC.

This clonotype was recorded many times. The chain is built from TRBV7-2 and TRBJ1-6; possibly TRBD1 for D (6 bases). Germline V lookup: CDR1 SGHTA, CDR2 FQGNSA. V shed 5 bases and J shed 9 bases, with 11 bases lying between them. The CDR3 sequence is 13 residues long. CDR3 DNA: TGTGCCAGCAGCCCACGACAGGTTTCACCCCTCCACTTT. Its protein product is CASSPRQVSPLHF. Full variable domain (remainder filled in from reference TRBV7-2 and TRBJ1-6): GAGVSQSPSNKVTEKGKDVELRCDPISGHTALYWYRQSLGQGLEFLIYFQGNSAPDKSGLPSDRFSAERTGGSVSTLTIQRTQQEDSAVYLCASSPRQVSPLHFGNGTRLTVT.

Comments on this clonotype: It is likely a read error, because the conserved phenylalanine at the end of the CDR3 is missing. V gene TRBV25-1 combines with J gene TRBJ2-1; D not resolved. Trimming shortened V by 6 bases and J by 9 bases, and 21 bases separated the two germline ends. The germline V gene encodes CDR1 MGHDK and CDR2 SYGVNS. The CDR3 length is 15 residues. CDR3 amino acids: CASRALSTGMAEQFL. The CDR3, as DNA: TGTGCCAGCAGAGCACTCTCCACGGGTATGGCTGAGCAGTTCCTT.

The J gene is TRBJ2-5, the V gene TRBV7-9; D tentatively reads TRBD1 or TRBD2 (5 bases each). The CDR3 sequence is 15 residues long. Trimming took 0 bases from V and 5 from J, leaving 13 bases between them. Germline V gene sequence: CDR1 SEHNR, CDR2 FQNEAQ (reference sequence). CDR3 sequence (DNA): TGTGCCAGCAGCTTAGCGCTGGGGACCAGCGAGACCCAGTACTTC. Protein sequence: CASSLALGTSETQYF.

Here the CDR3 reads CASSKPGQGSEQYF. In DNA, the CDR3 is TGTGCCAGCAGTAAACCGGGACAGGGTTCCGAGCAGTACTTC. This rearrangement joins TRBV28 to TRBJ2-7; TRBD1 agrees at 9 bases. Germline loops: CDR1 MDHEN, CDR2 SYDVKM. This CDR3 has 14 residues. The junction had 8 bases not matched to a gene; V was cut back by 5 bases and J by 6 bases.

This sequence joins TRBV19 and TRBJ1-1; D may be TRBD1 (5 bases). V lost 2 bases to trimming and J lost 4 bases, with 11 bases between them. Germline values: CDR1 LNHDA, CDR2 SQIVND (reference sequence). The CDR3 totals 14 residues. The CDR3 DNA is TGTGCCAGTAGTATACGCGTCAGGGCCACTGAAGCTTTCTTT. Its protein is CASSIRVRATEAFF.

About this clonotype itself: A clone one base away is much larger, so this may be a read error. The CDR3: CSSSYEIGAHEQYF. CDR3 in DNA: TGTTCCAGCAGCTACGAAATAGGGGCCCACGAGCAGTACTTC. This chain uses TRBV7-9 with TRBJ2-7, with D maybe TRBD1 (5 bases). The CDR3 has 14 residues. Per germline, CDR1 SEHNR and CDR2 FQNEAQ (reference sequence).

This clonotype was seen repeatedly, ten times or more. This sequence joins TRBV7-2 and TRBJ2-7; 8 nucleotides line up with TRBD2. The CDR3 sequence is 16 residues long. Trimming at V came to 1 base and at J to 4 bases, leaving 9 bases not matched to a gene. Germline CDR1 reads SGHTA; CDR2 reads FQGNSA. DNA of the CDR3: TGTGCCAGCAGCTTAGTGGCGGGGGGCCGGCGGTACGAGCAGTACTTC. Translated: CASSLVAGGRRYEQYF.

This chain joins TRBV5-4 and TRBJ2-3; TRBD1 or TRBD2 may be the D gene (5 bases each). CDR1 is SGHNT and CDR2 is YYREEE in the germline V gene (reference sequence). Trimming took 6 bases from V and 7 from J, leaving 24 bases between them. The CDR3 runs to 16 residues. In nucleotides, the CDR3 is TGTGCCAGCACCCTCGAGCAGGGCGTCGGGACCCATACGCAGTATTTT. Encoded protein: CASTLEQGVGTHTQYF.

This clonotype was counted only a few times. The chain has TRBV5-1 and TRBJ2-1, with 9 bases matching TRBD2. Germline V gene lookup returns CDR1 SGHRS and CDR2 YFSETQ. Germline trimming cut 5 bases from V and 8 bases from J; bases unmatched to any gene: 17. There are 17 residues in the CDR3. CDR3 amino acids: CASSFGGLSGGRDEQFF. CDR3 coding DNA: TGCGCCAGCAGTTTTGGGGGTCTCAGCGGGGGGCGCGATGAGCAGTTCTTC.

This clonotype appeared a single time. The chain joins TRBV28 to TRBJ1-1; no firm D call. The germline V and J ends were trimmed by 2 bases and 3 bases, with 4 bases remaining between them. This CDR3 has 12 residues. Germline V gene sequence: CDR1 MDHEN, CDR2 SYDVKM. This CDR3 is CASSLTHTEAFF. The CDR3 region has the DNA TGTGCCAGCAGTTTAACTCACACTGAAGCTTTCTTT.

This clonotype was seen many times. CDR3 nucleotides: TGTGCCAGCAGTTTTGGGGGGGAAGGCCAGCCCCAGCATTTT. Translation gives CASSFGGEGQPQHF. V is TRBV28 and J is TRBJ1-5; D perhaps matches TRBD1 (5 bases). The germline CDR1 and CDR2 sequences are MDHEN and SYDVKM. The CDR3 has 14 residues. Trimming left V 3 bases short and J 7 bases short, with 13 bases between.

This clonotype was counted many times. The chain has TRBV28 and TRBJ2-4; perhaps TRBD2 as D (6 bases). The germline V gene encodes CDR1 MDHEN and CDR2 SYDVKM. The V end was cut by 10 bases, the J end by 4 bases, with 14 bases between. There are 13 residues in the CDR3. The CDR3 nucleotides are TGTGCCATACATGACCGGGAGAAAAACATTCAGTACTTC. This sequence encodes CAIHDREKNIQYF.

This clonotype was observed at least ten times. The chain joins TRBV12-3 or TRBV12-4 to TRBJ2-7; TRBD1 matches at 7 bases. The length of the CDR3 is 13 residues. V lost 5 bases to trimming and J lost 0 bases; unmatched junction nucleotides: 1. The CDR3 sequence is CASSRTGSYEQYF. For the CDR3, the DNA is TGTGCCAGCAGTAGGACAGGCTCCTACGAGCAGTACTTC.

The genes are TRBV18 and TRBJ1-1; a weak D match, TRBD1 (6 bases). Trimming removed 3 bases from V and 0 bases from J, with 14 bases in between. This CDR3 is 16 amino acids long. Germline V gene data show CDR1 as KGHSH and CDR2 as LQKENI. In DNA form, the CDR3 reads TGTGCCAGCTCACCTCAGGGGAGGGCGTTGAACACTGAAGCTTTCTTT. Encoded protein: CASSPQGRALNTEAFF.

This clonotype was counted a few times. The genes are TRBV4-3 and TRBJ1-4; D unresolved. This CDR3 region has 15 residues. Trimming took 0 bases from V and 5 from J, leaving 10 bases between them. Germline lookup yields CDR1 LGHNA and CDR2 YSLEER. CDR3 amino acids: CASSQESIRNEKLFF. In DNA, the CDR3 is TGCGCCAGCAGCCAAGAATCTATAAGAAATGAAAAACTGTTTTTT.

This clonotype occurred once. This chain connects TRBV7-6 to TRBJ2-1; 8 nucleotides line up with TRBD2. The CDR3 totals 17 residues. Germline loops: CDR1 SGHVS, CDR2 FNYEAQ. Losses at the gene ends were 1 base for V and 5 bases for J; bases not matched to a gene: 10. CDR3 loop: CASSLVVPSGRNNEQFF. CDR3 bases: TGTGCCAGCAGCTTAGTGGTGCCCAGCGGGAGAAACAATGAGCAGTTCTTC.

The chain is built from TRBV28 and TRBJ2-5, with D unclear. The germline V gene encodes CDR1 MDHEN and CDR2 SYDVKM. Deletions cut 2 bases from V and 7 bases from J, with 11 bases between. The CDR3 runs to 13 residues. CDR3 loop: CASSLGGMGTQYF. CDR3 bases: TGTGCCAGCAGTTTAGGTGGTATGGGGACCCAGTACTTC.

This chain connects TRBV5-4 to TRBJ2-5, with TRBD1 matching 11 bases. The V gene end was trimmed by 5 bases and the J gene end by 6 bases; junction bases not matched to a gene: 18. From germline, CDR1 is SGHNT and CDR2 YYREEE (reference sequence). The CDR3 runs to 18 residues. The CDR3, as DNA: TGTGCCAGCAGTCCCCAATTGGGACAGGGGGTCAAGAGGAAGACCCAGTACTTC. It codes for CASSPQLGQGVKRKTQYF.

The genes are TRBV5-5 and TRBJ1-2; tentatively, D is TRBD1 (6 bases). V dropped 3 bases and J dropped 4 bases, with 10 bases sitting between them. Germline CDR1 is SGHKS and CDR2 is YYEKEE (reference sequence). The CDR3 totals 13 residues. CDR3 residues: CASSSRTVYGYTF. The CDR3 DNA reads TGTGCCAGCAGCTCGCGGACAGTCTATGGCTACACCTTC.

This clonotype was observed a few times. This chain joins TRBV10-3 and TRBJ1-2; 7 nucleotides agree with TRBD1. Germline V gene data show CDR1 as ENHRY and CDR2 as SYGVKD. With 4 bases clipped from V and 4 bases from J, the junction kept 6 bases outside the gene matches. CDR3 length equals 14 residues. CDR3 coding DNA: TGTGCCATCAGTGTGGGGACAGTGTCCTATGGCTACACCTTC. Translating gives CAISVGTVSYGYTF.

Only a few counts were recorded for this clonotype. This chain joins TRBV7-8 and TRBJ1-2; the D is unclear. The V end was cut by 1 base, the J end by 4 bases, with 10 bases between. Per germline, CDR1 SGHVS and CDR2 FQNEAQ. The CDR3 length is 14 residues. CDR3 region: CASSLGFQVYGYTF. DNA of the CDR3: TGTGCCAGCAGCTTAGGATTCCAGGTCTATGGCTACACCTTC.

A few counts support this clonotype. The V and J genes are TRBV27 and TRBJ2-7, with 7 nucleotides matching TRBD1. Germline loops: CDR1 MNHEY, CDR2 SMNVEV (reference sequence). V lost 6 bases and J lost 9; bases outside the gene matches: 14. The CDR3 covers 14 residues. CDR3 in amino acids: CASSPRGQFSVQYF. The CDR3 DNA is TGTGCCAGCAGCCCCCGGGGACAGTTTAGCGTGCAGTACTTC.

A single count supports this clonotype. V and J are TRBV5-6 and TRBJ2-5, with 8 bases matching TRBD2. The V gene end was trimmed by 3 bases and the J gene end by 5 bases; junction bases not matched to a gene: 9. The CDR3 is 15 residues long. The V gene's germline CDR1 is SGHDT and CDR2 YYEEEE. The CDR3 DNA sequence: TGTGCCAGCAGCTCACGGGGGGGAAATTCCGAGACCCAGTACTTC. It translates to CASSSRGGNSETQYF.

The chain links TRBV7-9 to TRBJ1-1, with D maybe TRBD1 (5 bases). This CDR3 spans 14 amino acids. Germline assignment: CDR1 SEHNR and CDR2 FQNEAQ (reference sequence). Trimming removed 7 bases from V and 1 base from J, with 13 bases in between. CDR3 protein: CASNRGDGNTEAFF. CDR3 DNA sequence: TGTGCCAGCAATAGAGGGGACGGGAACACTGAAGCTTTCTTT. Supplemented by reference TRBV7-9 and TRBJ1-1, the full variable domain reads DTGVSQNPRHKITKRGQNVTFRCDPISEHNRLYWYRQTLGQGPEFLTYFQNEAQLEKSRLLSDRFSAERPKGSFSTLEIQRTEQGDSAMYLCASNRGDGNTEAFFGQGTRLTVV.

This clonotype has a count of ten or more. The rearrangement uses TRBV6-1 and TRBJ1-3, with TRBD1 matching over 9 bases. Germline assignment: CDR1 MNHNS and CDR2 SASEGT. V gave up 8 bases and J gave up 8 bases; unmatched junction bases: 13. The CDR3 sequence is 15 residues long. CDR3 DNA: TGTGCCAGCCCTATGCCAGGACAGGGGACACACACCATATATTTT. It codes for CASPMPGQGTHTIYF.

This clonotype occurred a few times. CDR3 region: CAISEAGTGDQIAKNIQYF. The CDR3 DNA reads as TGTGCCATCAGTGAGGCCGGGACGGGCGACCAGATAGCCAAAAACATTCAGTACTTC. The J gene is TRBJ2-4, the V gene TRBV10-3, with D possibly being TRBD1 or TRBD2 (5 bases each). The CDR3 length is 19 residues. CDR1 is ENHRY, CDR2 SYGVKD, per germline. Trimming took off 2 bases at V and 0 bases at J, with 20 bases between the two ends.

This clonotype was detected only a few times. The chain employs TRBV28 and TRBJ1-6; D gene ambiguous. Between the trimmed V and J ends, which lost 5 bases and 15 bases, there was a span of 14 bases. The CDR3 extends over 12 amino acids. Germline CDR1 MDHEN, CDR2 SYDVKM. CDR3 coding DNA: TGTGCCAGCAGTCACCAGTCCTCGGTCCTCCACTTT. Protein sequence: CASSHQSSVLHF.

Only a few counts were recorded for this clonotype. Sequence at one end of the junction differs from germline and may be a read error. J is TRBJ2-5 and V is TRBV3-1, with 13 bases matching TRBD2. Germline V CDR1 and CDR2: LGHDT, YNNKEL (reference sequence). The CDR3 sequence is 16 residues long. The CDR3 spells CASSRGTSGAQEIQYF. The CDR3 DNA reads as TGTGCCAGCAGCCGGGGGACTAGCGGGGCACAAGAGATCCAGTACTTC.